The clone carrying this T cell receptor (beta chain) appeared many times. This sample was taken from a study of blood T cells in healthy people across ages. The use of a sample-barcoded 5' primer and a J-beta primer mix characterized a second PCR of roughly 6 to 11 cycles. Each CDR3 protein is one row after TCRdb ran MiXCR on the 5' RACE reads. The repertoire has 1.5 million to 2 million distinct CDR3 sequences, 30% to 40% of them found once; the top ten carry roughly 23%. The V and J ends lost 5 bases and 7 bases respectively, with 14 bases between them. The CDR3 is 12 residues long. In germline, CDR1 is SQVTM, CDR2 ANQGSEA.

The sample was blood. The receptor comes from a human donor in good health. The gene calls are TRBV29-1 and TRBJ1-2; D might be TRBD1 (6 bases). The CDR3 region has the DNA TGCAGCGTTACGGAGGGGGGAGGTGGCTACACCTTC. This codes for CSVTEGGGGYTF.